Below, 17 T cell receptor beta chains from the same sample are listed, as sequenced in a study of Graves' ophthalmopathy and Graves' hyperthyroidism. TCR beta CDR3 amplification used RNA transcripts. HTBI primers were employed in first-round RT-PCR, then a second-round multiplex PCR followed. TCRdb called the multiplex PCR reads again in MiXCR, with one record for every CDR3 protein. Here the sample spans roughly 600,000 distinct CDR3 sequences, approximately 35% being singletons. Input material: peripheral blood or thyroid tissue (not recorded which). All receptors derive from an adult man with Graves' hyperthyroidism.

V gene TRBV7-6 combines with J gene TRBJ2-7, with TRBD1 as a possible D gene (6 bases). CDR1 is SGHVS and CDR2 is FNYEAQ in the germline V gene. The CDR3 runs to 14 residues. Trimming stripped 1 base from V and 7 bases from J, with 14 bases between. The CDR3 is CASSLGAGAEEQYF. As DNA, the CDR3 is TGTGCCAGCAGCTTAGGGGCAGGGGCAGAAGAGCAGTACTTC.

The J gene is TRBJ2-7, the V gene TRBV7-2; D possibly corresponds to TRBD2 (7 bases). V was shortened by 5 bases and J by 3 bases, with 17 bases between the two germline ends. Germline-derived CDR1 and CDR2 are SGHTA and FQGNSA. The CDR3 is 15 residues long. CDR3: CASSQERGASYEQYF. The DNA of the CDR3 is TGTGCCAGCAGCCAAGAACGGGGGGCGAGCTACGAGCAGTACTTC.

The V call is TRBV7-2, the J call TRBJ1-6, with D possibly TRBD1 on 6 matching bases. The CDR3 extends over 15 amino acids. The V end was cut by 5 bases, the J end by 7 bases, with 15 bases between. Looked up from germline, CDR1 is SGHTA and CDR2 is FQGNSA. CDR3 nucleotide sequence: TGTGCCAGCAGCCCCTACAGGGTGCCGAATTCACCCCTCCACTTT. Translation gives CASSPYRVPNSPLHF.

The gene calls are TRBV9 and TRBJ2-7; 9 nucleotides line up with TRBD1. Trimming at V came to 0 bases and at J to 5 bases, leaving 6 bases not matched to a gene. Per germline, CDR1 SGDLS and CDR2 YYNGEE. CDR3 length: 15 amino acids. The CDR3 here is CASSVAIGQGNEQYF. The CDR3 DNA is TGTGCCAGCAGCGTAGCTATCGGACAGGGGAACGAGCAGTACTTC.

Worth noting for this clonotype: This sequence may be a read error, since a much larger clone differs from it by one base. The chain links TRBV20-1 to TRBJ1-1; D is uncertain. The CDR3 has 16 amino acids. Between the trimmed V and J ends, which lost 5 bases and 0 bases, there was a span of 19 bases. Germline CDR1 DFQATT, CDR2 SNEGSKA (reference sequence). The CDR3 nucleotides are TGCAGTGCTGGAGGTAATCGACTGACCCTGAACACTGAAGCTTTCTTT. Translation: CSAGGNRLTLNTEAFF.

Worth noting for this clonotype: Since a much larger clone is just one base distant, this may be a read error. This chain joins TRBV29-1 and TRBJ2-7, with TRBD2 as a possible D gene (6 bases). CDR3 length: 13 residues. The V gene's germline CDR1 is SQVTM and CDR2 ANQGSEA. The CDR3 DNA reads TGCAGCGTTAGACCCGGGACTCGCTACGGGCAGTACTTC. Amino acids: CSVRPGTRYGQYF.

This clonotype occurred many times. The chain has TRBV15 and TRBJ2-2; TRBD1 matches at 12 bases. Germline trimming cut 2 bases from V and 4 bases from J; bases unmatched to any gene: 5. CDR1 and CDR2 from the germline V gene are LNHNV and YYDKDF (reference sequence). The CDR3 consists of 17 residues. CDR3 residues: CATSRSGGQGATGELFF. The CDR3 coding sequence is TGTGCCACCAGCAGATCAGGGGGACAGGGGGCCACCGGGGAGCTGTTTTTT.

The rearrangement links TRBV10-3 to TRBJ2-7; D is undetermined. Looked up from germline, CDR1 is ENHRY and CDR2 is SYGVKD. CDR3 length: 14 amino acids. The V and J ends lost 2 bases and 0 bases respectively, with 8 bases between them. CDR3 in amino acids: CAISEKLTSYEQYF. The CDR3 bases are TGTGCCATCAGTGAGAAACTAACCTCCTACGAGCAGTACTTC.

This clonotype was seen ten or more times. The chain has TRBV5-1 and TRBJ2-5; possibly TRBD1 or TRBD2 for D (5 bases each). From germline, CDR1 is SGHRS and CDR2 YFSETQ. The CDR3 contains 15 residues. Trimming removed 0 bases at V and 1 base at J, with 10 bases between. CDR3 in amino acids: CASSLDRGVQETQYF. The CDR3 DNA follows: TGCGCCAGCAGCTTGGATCGGGGCGTCCAAGAGACCCAGTACTTC.

This clonotype occurred many times. The chain links TRBV12-3 or TRBV12-4 to TRBJ2-5; D gene uncertain. V lost 5 bases and J 5 bases, leaving 9 bases between the germline ends. The CDR3 covers 12 residues. The CDR3 is CASSTLGETQYF. DNA for the CDR3: TGTGCCAGCAGTACCCTAGGGGAGACCCAGTACTTC.

This clonotype was seen a handful of times. The CDR3 DNA follows: TGTGCCAGCAGCAACAGGGCAACTAATGAAAAACTGTTTTTT. This sequence encodes CASSNRATNEKLFF. This chain joins TRBV7-3 and TRBJ1-4; possibly TRBD1 for D (6 bases). The CDR3 totals 14 residues. V was clipped by 5 bases and J by 0 bases, with 7 bases between them. Germline CDR1 and CDR2: SGHTA and FQGTGA.

The chain recombines TRBV7-6 with TRBJ1-1; D might be TRBD1 (6 bases). With 5 bases removed from V and 5 bases from J, the gap between germline ends came to 21 bases. The CDR3 loop spans 16 amino acids. Germline CDR1 is SGHVS and CDR2 is FNYEAQ. CDR3 sequence: CASSPGQTQVATEAFF. The CDR3 coding sequence is TGTGCCAGCAGCCCTGGACAGACCCAAGTGGCGACTGAAGCTTTCTTT.

The V gene is TRBV7-9, the J gene TRBJ1-1; D unresolved. V shed 6 bases and J shed 2 bases, with 13 bases lying between them. The germline V gene has CDR1 SEHNR and CDR2 FQNEAQ (reference sequence). The CDR3 consists of 14 residues. The CDR3 region is CASSEGLANTEAFF. The CDR3 DNA reads TGTGCCAGCAGTGAAGGGCTAGCAAACACTGAAGCTTTCTTT. Looking up the rest from reference TRBV7-9 and TRBJ1-1 gives the full variable domain: DTGVSQNPRHKITKRGQNVTFRCDPISEHNRLYWYRQTLGQGPEFLTYFQNEAQLEKSRLLSDRFSAERPKGSFSTLEIQRTEQGDSAMYLCASSEGLANTEAFFGQGTRLTVV.

Of note for this clonotype: The CDR3 does not close with the conserved phenylalanine or tryptophan, likely indicating a read error. The limits of the CDR3 on the DNA are not certain, so only TCRdb's listed CDR3 is given. The V and J genes are TRBV10-3 and TRBJ2-7. Germline lookup yields CDR1 ENHRY and CDR2 SYGVKD. Both ends counted, the CDR3 spans 8 residues. This CDR3 is CAISEANT.

Only a few counts were recorded for this clonotype. The CDR3 DNA reads as TGTGCCAGCAGCTCTAGCGGGAGCTTCTACAATGAGCAGTACTTC. Translation: CASSSSGSFYNEQYF. The J gene is TRBJ2-7, the V gene TRBV7-2; 10 bases map to TRBD2. Germline V gene data show CDR1 as SGHTA and CDR2 as FQGNSA. The V segment lost 4 bases and the J segment 7 bases; nucleotides outside the gene matches: 10. CDR3 length: 15 residues.

Of note for this clonotype: One junction end does not reproduce the germline sequence, and a read error may be involved. This rearrangement joins TRBV10-3 to TRBJ1-1; TRBD1 matches 7 bases. CDR3 size: 15 residues. Germline CDR1 is ENHRY and CDR2 is SYGVKD. CDR3 DNA: TGTACCAGCAGTCCGATGACAGGGTACGGCACTGACGCTTTCTTT. Protein product: CTSSPMTGYGTDAFF.

This clonotype was seen repeatedly, ten times or more. A much larger clone differs from this one at a single base, so this may be a read error. Since no conserved phenylalanine or tryptophan closes the CDR3, a read error is the likely cause. The DNA of the CDR3 is TGTGCCAGCAGTACAAGACAGTTTCCCTACGAGCAGTACCTC. It encodes CASSTRQFPYEQYL. This chain connects TRBV25-1 to TRBJ2-7; the D gene is possibly TRBD1 (5 bases). The CDR3 runs 14 residues. The germline V and J ends were trimmed by 5 bases and 2 bases, with 13 bases remaining between them. Germline CDR1 and CDR2: MGHDK and SYGVNS.